These 6 T cell receptor beta chains were sequenced from one sample in a study of post-analysis software for immune sequencing data. TCR beta cDNA libraries included unique molecular identifiers. One entry per CDR3 protein results from TCRdb running MiXCR on the PCR reads. The data show hundreds of thousands of distinct CDR3 sequences, 55% to 60% seen once. Study-wide findings and caveats: With TRBV5-6, TRBV5-1 and TRBV20-1 included, several TRBV segments were more frequent in patients than in controls.

No antigen has been identified for these receptors. The sequenced sample consisted of blood. The receptor source for this set is a girl aged 2-10 years with multiple sclerosis.

This chain uses TRBV5-1 with TRBJ2-1, with 10 bases fitting TRBD2. This CDR3 is 18 amino acids long. Trimming cost V 0 bases and J 0 bases; bases outside gene matches: 6. Per germline, CDR1 SGHRS and CDR2 YFSETQ. The CDR3 loop reads CASSLGLAGVGSYNEQFF. CDR3 DNA sequence: TGCGCCAGCAGCTTGGGGCTAGCGGGAGTTGGCTCCTACAATGAGCAGTTCTTC.

A few counts support this clonotype. The chain links TRBV5-1 to TRBJ2-3, with D uncertain. The germline gives CDR1 SGHRS, CDR2 YFSETQ. CDR3 length equals 14 residues. V lost 4 bases and J 3 bases, leaving 12 bases between the germline ends. CDR3 sequence (DNA): TGCGCCAGCAGCCCGATACACTTGACAGATACGCAGTATTTT. Translation: CASSPIHLTDTQYF. Full variable domain (outside the CDR3, taken from reference TRBV5-1 and TRBJ2-3): KAGVTQTPRYLIKTRGQQVTLSCSPISGHRSVSWYQQTPGQGLQFLFEYFSETQRNKGNFPGRFSGRQFSNSRSEMNVSTLELGDSALYLCASSPIHLTDTQYFGPGTRLTVL.

This clonotype has just a few counts. The rearrangement uses TRBV28 and TRBJ2-7, with TRBD2 as a possible D gene (5 bases). Germline V gives CDR1 MDHEN, CDR2 SYDVKM. Trimming shortened V by 1 base and J by 0 bases, and 13 bases separated the two germline ends. The CDR3 covers 16 residues. CDR3 DNA sequence: TGTGCCAGCAGTTTATCGTGGAGTAGCGCCTCCTACGAGCAGTACTTC. Protein sequence: CASSLSWSSASYEQYF. The entire variable domain, with the rest obtained from reference TRBV28 and TRBJ2-7, is as follows: DVKVTQSSRYLVKRTGEKVFLECVQDMDHENMFWYRQDPGLGLRLIYFSYDVKMKEKGDIPEGYSVSREKKERFSLILESASTNQTSMYLCASSLSWSSASYEQYFGPGTRLTVT.

The chain links TRBV7-8 to TRBJ2-3, with TRBD2 matching 12 bases. Germline lookup yields CDR1 SGHVS and CDR2 FQNEAQ. The CDR3 totals 17 residues. V lost 1 base, J lost 2 bases, and 4 bases stayed unmatched. CDR3 nucleotides: TGTGCCAGCAGCTTAGGACTAGCGGGGGTCTACACAGATACGCAGTATTTT. This encodes CASSLGLAGVYTDTQYF.

The rearrangement joins TRBV6-2 or TRBV6-3 to TRBJ2-1; D tentatively fits TRBD1 or TRBD2 (5 bases each). Looked up from germline, CDR1 is MNHEY and CDR2 is SVGEGT. Trimming cost V 6 bases and J 12 bases, with 15 bases left between them. The length of the CDR3 is 12 residues. CDR3 region: CASRTEGRGQFF. CDR3 bases: TGTGCCAGCAGAACAGAGGGACGGGGGCAGTTCTTC.

The chain recombines TRBV7-6 with TRBJ2-5, with D unresolved. The DNA end favors TRBJ2-7, so the J call may be wrong. Germline V CDR1 and CDR2: SGHVS, FNYEAQ. This CDR3 contains 12 residues. The CDR3 region is CASSLMAGEQYF. The CDR3 DNA reads TGTGCCAGCAGTTTGATGGCAGGCGAGCAGTACTTC.